This passage covers 5 T cell receptor beta chains from one sample sequenced in a study of blood T cell repertoires in COVID-19. Using immunoSEQ multiplex PCR, the repertoire was profiled, and TCRdb retains in-frame clones only, with some absent. Here the sample spans around 150,000 clones, approximately 90% being singletons. The sample taken for sequencing was peripheral blood. These receptors were obtained from a young man with acute or convalescent COVID-19.

V usage is TRBV5-6 and J usage is TRBJ2-1; 9 positions agree with TRBD2. Trimming cost V 2 bases and J 9 bases; bases outside gene matches: 0. The CDR3 length is 12 residues. The germline gives CDR1 SGHDT, CDR2 YYEEEE. The CDR3 region has the DNA TGTGCCAGCAGCTTACTAGCGGGTGAGCAGTTCTTC. Translation gives CASSLLAGEQFF.

This clone was observed a few times. Other DNA sequences in the same sample also yield this CDR3. The chain couples TRBV5-1 to TRBJ2-3, with D possibly being TRBD2 (6 bases). Trimming removed 0 bases from V and 5 bases from J, with 7 bases in between. Germline loops: CDR1 SGHRS, CDR2 YFSETQ. The CDR3 has 13 residues. CDR3 residues: CASSLAGEDTQYF. The DNA for the CDR3 is TGCGCCAGCAGCTTGGCGGGGGAAGATACGCAGTATTTT.

The rearrangement joins TRBV9 to TRBJ1-6; 7 bases map to TRBD1. J was trimmed by 5 bases and V by 3 bases; bases with no gene match: 8. Germline CDR1 SGDLS, CDR2 YYNGEE. The CDR3 is made up of 16 amino acids. The CDR3 DNA reads TGTGCCAGCAGCGAACACTCCGGGACAGATAATTCACCCCTCCACTTT. Encoded protein: CASSEHSGTDNSPLHF.

A word on this clone: This sample includes further DNA sequences coding for the same CDR3. J is TRBJ1-6 and V is TRBV5-1, with D tentatively TRBD1 (6 bases). The CDR3 runs 15 residues. In germline, CDR1 is SGHRS, CDR2 YFSETQ. Between the trimmed V and J ends, which lost 0 bases and 8 bases, there was a span of 12 bases. The CDR3 nucleotides read TGCGCCAGCAGCTTGGTAACAGGGCGTGATTCACCCCTCCACTTT. It yields the protein CASSLVTGRDSPLHF.

This rearrangement joins TRBV24-1 to TRBJ2-1; 8 bases agree with TRBD2. Germline lookup yields CDR1 KGHDR and CDR2 SFDVKD. J lost 4 bases, V lost 9 bases, and 10 bases had no gene match. The length of the CDR3 is 15 residues. CDR3 nucleotide sequence: TGTGCCACCCTTAGCGGGACGGGGGATTACAATGAGCAGTTCTTC. Translating it yields CATLSGTGDYNEQFF.